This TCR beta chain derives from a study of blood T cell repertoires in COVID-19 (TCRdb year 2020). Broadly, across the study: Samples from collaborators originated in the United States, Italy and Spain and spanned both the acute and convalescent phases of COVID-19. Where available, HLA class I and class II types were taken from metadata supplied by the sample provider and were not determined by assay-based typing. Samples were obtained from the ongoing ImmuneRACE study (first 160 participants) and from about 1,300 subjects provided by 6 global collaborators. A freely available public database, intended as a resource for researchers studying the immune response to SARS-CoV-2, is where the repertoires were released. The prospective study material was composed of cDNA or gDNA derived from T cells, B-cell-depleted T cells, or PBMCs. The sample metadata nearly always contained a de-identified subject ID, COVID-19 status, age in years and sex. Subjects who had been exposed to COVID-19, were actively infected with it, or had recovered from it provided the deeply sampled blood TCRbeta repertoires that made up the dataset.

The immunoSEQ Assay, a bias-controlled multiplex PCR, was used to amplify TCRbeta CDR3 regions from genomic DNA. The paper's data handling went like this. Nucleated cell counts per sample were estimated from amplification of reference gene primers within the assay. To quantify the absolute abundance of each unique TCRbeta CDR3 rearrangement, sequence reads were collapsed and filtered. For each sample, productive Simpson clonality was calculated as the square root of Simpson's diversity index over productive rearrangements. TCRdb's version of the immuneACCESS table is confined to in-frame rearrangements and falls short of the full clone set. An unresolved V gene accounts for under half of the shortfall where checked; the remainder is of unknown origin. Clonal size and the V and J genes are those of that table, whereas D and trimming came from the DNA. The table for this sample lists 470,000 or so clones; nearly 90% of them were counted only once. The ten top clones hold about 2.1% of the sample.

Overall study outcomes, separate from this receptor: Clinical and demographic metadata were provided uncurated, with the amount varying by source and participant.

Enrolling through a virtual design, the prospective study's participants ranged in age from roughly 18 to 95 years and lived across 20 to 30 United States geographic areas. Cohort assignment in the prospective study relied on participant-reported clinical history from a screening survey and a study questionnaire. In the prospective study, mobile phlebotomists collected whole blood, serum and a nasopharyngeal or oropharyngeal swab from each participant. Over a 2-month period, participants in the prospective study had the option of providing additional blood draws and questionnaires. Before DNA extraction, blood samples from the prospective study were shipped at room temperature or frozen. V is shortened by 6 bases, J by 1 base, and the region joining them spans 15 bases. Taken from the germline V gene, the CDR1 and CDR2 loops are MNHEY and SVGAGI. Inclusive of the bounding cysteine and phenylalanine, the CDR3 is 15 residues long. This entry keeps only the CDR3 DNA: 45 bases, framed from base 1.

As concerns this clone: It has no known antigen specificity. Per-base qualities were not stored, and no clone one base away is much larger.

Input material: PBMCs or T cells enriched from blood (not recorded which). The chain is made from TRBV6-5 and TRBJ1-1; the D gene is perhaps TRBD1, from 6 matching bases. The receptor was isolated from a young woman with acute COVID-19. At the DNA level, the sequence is TGTGCCAGCAGCCAACAGACGGACAGGAACACTGAAGCTTTCTTT. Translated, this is CASSQQTDRNTEAFF.